This is a list of T cell receptor beta chains from one sample in a study of T cell clusters in autoimmune cytopenias. For each CDR3 protein, TCRdb gives one entry from its re-call of the multiplex PCR reads, without DNA. Its table records about 6,300 distinct CDR3 sequences. This sample also belongs to another study, concerning T cell repertoires in aging, cancer and after chemotherapy.

The specimen was peripheral blood. These receptors were collected from a human donor in good health. Both conserved end residues are part of each CDR3. Size tells how often a clone was seen (once, few, many) or the class of an expanded clone, and some rows leave it out.

J gene | clone size | V gene | CDR3 protein
TRBJ1-2 | . | TRBV6-5 | CASSASSSDYDGYTF
TRBJ2-2 | medium-sized | TRBV27 | CASGIVTGELFF
TRBJ2-6 | . | TRBV7-9 | CANPHVPSGANVLTF
TRBJ2-7 | medium-sized | TRBV11-3 | CASSFPGLSYEQYF
TRBJ2-6 | . | TRBV19 | CASLGGNSGANVLTF
TRBJ1-6 | . | TRBV6-5 | CASSYADSSNSPLHF
TRBJ1-1 | . | TRBV24-1 | CATSDWTGGSAFF
TRBJ1-5 | . | TRBV13 | CASSLGDQPQHF
TRBJ2-7 | . | TRBV6-6 | CASRGNRPLSYEQYF
TRBJ2-5 | medium-sized | TRBV27 | CASSPQRVQETQYF
TRBJ1-3 | . | TRBV29-1 | CSVGEALSGNTIYF
TRBJ2-6 | medium-sized | TRBV6-6 | CASRPEGSGANVLTF
TRBJ1-3 | . | TRBV5-6 | CASSFTPAGVGSGNTIYF
TRBJ1-4 | . | TRBV27 | CASRKRPEIGEKLFF
TRBJ1-1 | . | TRBV5-5 | CASSGPTGETEAFF
TRBJ1-1 | . | TRBV27 | CASSPGTDFEAFF
TRBJ1-2 | . | TRBV6-1 | CASSPNPGAYGYTF
TRBJ1-2 | . | TRBV19 | CASSPQGAPYGYTF
TRBJ2-2 | large | TRBV29-1 | CSVLHYTGELFF
TRBJ1-1 | . | TRBV6-4 | CASRSLNTEAFF
TRBJ1-4 | . | TRBV4-3 | CASSRGDKNEKLFF
TRBJ2-5 | . | TRBV6-2/TRBV6-3 | CATSTRPGLAGGQETQYF
TRBJ2-3 | medium-sized | TRBV11-3 | CASSPRPTGAGDTQYF
TRBJ1-5 | . | TRBV5-1 | CASSLVGGNQPQHF
TRBJ1-1 | . | TRBV7-9 | CASSLATGRTEAFF
TRBJ2-5 | medium-sized | TRBV6-5 | CASSLRRQETQYF
TRBJ1-2 | medium-sized | TRBV19 | CASRVGQGYGYTF
TRBJ2-5 | . | TRBV7-2 | CASSFAGTTVETQYF
TRBJ1-3 | medium-sized | TRBV5-5 | CASSPLDLEDTIYF
TRBJ1-2 | . | TRBV6-5 | CASSSRTGWGNGYTF
TRBJ1-3 | . | TRBV15 | CATSSLQGSGNTIYF
TRBJ2-7 | medium-sized | TRBV11-3 | CASSQGAGSHEQYF
TRBJ1-5 | . | TRBV19 | CASSPDRGTSGNQPQHF
TRBJ2-3 | . | TRBV7-6 | CASSLVGRGGGGPDTQYF
TRBJ2-1 | . | TRBV19 | CASNPSGLAGNEQFF
TRBJ1-5 | . | TRBV6-5 | CASRSGVHHNQPQHF
TRBJ1-2 | . | TRBV12-3/TRBV12-4 | CASTMTAKNYGYTF
TRBJ2-5 | medium-sized | TRBV19 | CASSIGNRAWETQYF
TRBJ2-4 | medium-sized | TRBV15 | CATSKGKNIQYF
TRBJ2-7 | medium-sized | TRBV29-1 | CSVQSSYEQYF
TRBJ2-1 | hyperexpanded | TRBV29-1 | CSVPGVVENEQFF
TRBJ1-2 | . | TRBV19 | CASSIGLGQGGYGYTF
TRBJ2-1 | . | TRBV5-1 | CASSLGTLYYNEQFF
TRBJ2-7 | medium-sized | TRBV19 | CASSISPGTYPYEQYF
TRBJ2-5 | . | TRBV5-3 | CASSLSGGTRRETQYF
TRBJ2-1 | medium-sized | TRBV29-1 | CTGQGSYNEQFF
TRBJ1-1 | medium-sized | TRBV19 | CASSISESELNTEAFF
TRBJ2-3 | medium-sized | TRBV11-3 | CASSTGGTSTDTQYF
TRBJ2-1 | medium-sized | TRBV5-6 | CASSWDHMKFGEQFF
TRBJ1-1 | . | TRBV5-5 | CASIPTTGGTAFF
TRBJ2-5 | medium-sized | TRBV19 | CASSREGVAGGLKTQYF
TRBJ2-3 | medium-sized | TRBV18 | CASSSIAEDTQYF
TRBJ2-7 | . | TRBV18 | CASSRGPAWDYEQYF
TRBJ2-1 | medium-sized | TRBV6-6 | CASSPGTYNEQFF